Listed below are T cell receptor beta chains from one sample, sequenced in a study of cytomegalovirus exposure and HLA in healthy donors. Sequencing was performed with immunoSEQ multiplex PCR; in TCRdb, only in-frame clones are kept and a portion is missing. The table has 100,000 to 120,000 clones, 77% seen once. Sequenced material: PBMCs. Source of these receptors: a woman aged 40 to 55 in good health and CMV-seropositive. The CDR3 runs from the conserved cysteine through the conserved F or W. The D gene is left open where the match is weak. Expanded clones get a size class; other rows say once, few or many, or leave the size out.

size,J,D,V,CDR3,DNA
-,TRBJ1-3,TRBD1,TRBV28,CASSPTGGFPGVGNTIYF,TGTGCCAGCAGCCCTACAGGGGGCTTCCCCGGGGTAGGAAACACCATATATTTT
-,TRBJ2-7,TRBD2,TRBV28,CASSWPPGTSGRNEQYF,TGTGCCAGCAGTTGGCCCCCGGGGACTAGCGGGAGGAACGAGCAGTACTTC
-,TRBJ2-4,-,TRBV11-3,CASSLAGLAKNIQYF,TGTGCCAGCAGCTTAGCGGGACTAGCCAAAAACATTCAGTACTTC
-,TRBJ1-1,-,TRBV7-9,CASRGFTEAFF,TGTGCCAGCCGGGGGTTTACTGAAGCTTTCTTT
-,TRBJ1-1,-,TRBV5-1,CASSLAGHTGPSAFF,TGCGCCAGCAGCTTGGCAGGACACACCGGTCCCTCAGCCTTCTTT
once,TRBJ1-1,TRBD1,TRBV7-2,CASSPPRQGNTEAFF,TGTGCCAGCAGCCCGCCCCGACAGGGGAACACTGAAGCTTTCTTT
few,TRBJ2-1,TRBD2,TRBV11-2,CASSLVRETEQFF,TGTGCCAGCAGCTTAGTGCGGGAGACAGAGCAGTTCTTC
-,TRBJ2-1,TRBD1,TRBV2,CASRAGTGGGNEQFF,TGTGCCAGCAGGGCCGGGACAGGGGGTGGCAATGAGCAGTTCTTC
-,TRBJ1-5,-,TRBV27,CASRGGGGNQPQHF,TGTGCCAGCCGGGGAGGGGGGGGCAATCAGCCCCAGCATTTT
-,TRBJ2-2,TRBD2,TRBV19,CASNPWREGRSGELFF,TGTGCCAGTAACCCTTGGCGGGAGGGGCGATCCGGGGAGCTGTTTTTT
-,TRBJ1-1,-,TRBV27,CASSSPTGHLNTEAFF,TGTGCCAGCAGTTCCCCGACGGGACACCTGAACACTGAAGCTTTCTTT
-,TRBJ2-3,TRBD1,TRBV5-4,CASSRDGTVHSHTDTQYF,TGTGCCAGCAGCCGCGATGGGACAGTCCACTCCCACACAGATACGCAGTATTTT
-,TRBJ2-7,TRBD2,TRBV28,CATGTRVWEQYF,TGTGCCACCGGGACTAGGGTGTGGGAGCAGTACTTC
-,TRBJ2-7,TRBD1,TRBV27,CASSPVGTGRDEQYF,TGTGCCAGCAGCCCCGTAGGGACAGGGCGGGACGAGCAGTACTTC
-,TRBJ2-2,TRBD2,TRBV6-6,CASSARGGTGELFF,TGTGCCAGCTCCGCGCGGGGGGGCACCGGGGAGCTGTTTTTT
-,TRBJ2-1,-,TRBV7-7,CASSANSNNEQFF,TGTGCCAGCAGCGCAAACTCAAACAATGAGCAGTTCTTC
few,TRBJ1-4,TRBD1,TRBV6-6,CASSYSETGWKKLFF,TGTGCCAGCAGTTACTCCGAGACAGGGTGGAAAAAACTGTTTTTT
-,TRBJ2-7,TRBD2,TRBV11-2,CASSLAIGRGDRNYEQYF,TGTGCCAGCAGCTTAGCAATTGGGCGGGGGGACCGTAACTACGAGCAGTACTTC
-,TRBJ2-7,-,TRBV27,CASSPRGASYEQYF,TGTGCCAGCAGTCCCCGGGGTGCCTCCTACGAGCAGTACTTC
-,TRBJ1-4,-,TRBV7-2,CASSSPGRGGNEKLFF,TGTGCCAGCAGTTCTCCAGGGCGGGGTGGGAATGAAAAACTGTTTTTT
few,TRBJ2-1,TRBD2,TRBV4-1,CASSLVAGLQFF,TGCGCCAGCAGCCTTGTAGCGGGACTGCAGTTCTTC
-,TRBJ1-1,TRBD1,TRBV2,CASRSGQGTTEAFF,TGTGCCAGCAGATCGGGACAGGGGACCACTGAAGCTTTCTTT
-,TRBJ2-6,TRBD1,TRBV2,CASIDRAGANVLTF,TGTGCCAGCATAGACAGGGCTGGGGCCAACGTCCTGACTTTC
few,TRBJ2-3,-,TRBV7-2,CASSLVPQGTQYF,TGTGCCAGCAGCTTAGTTCCCCAGGGCACGCAGTATTTT
-,TRBJ1-5,-,TRBV11-2,CASSLDRFQSQHF,TGTGCCAGCAGCTTAGATCGCTTCCAGTCCCAGCATTTT